Following are 12 T cell receptor beta chains from one sample sequenced in a study of blood T cells in healthy people across ages. Alongside a J-beta primer mix, a sample-barcoded 5' primer served in a second PCR lasting about 7 to 12 cycles. TCRdb re-called the 5' RACE reads with MiXCR, one entry per CDR3 protein. The sample consists of some 1.8 million distinct CDR3 sequences, approximately 40% of them appearing once. The specimen sequenced was blood. Receptor source: a human donor in good health.

V and J are TRBV28 and TRBJ2-3, with TRBD1 matching over 8 bases. J gave up 3 bases and V 6 bases, and 5 bases lay outside the gene matches. Germline assignment: CDR1 MDHEN and CDR2 SYDVKM. This CDR3 has 14 residues. CDR3 protein: CASRDRGITDTQYF. CDR3 in DNA: TGTGCCAGCAGAGACAGGGGCATTACAGATACGCAGTATTTT.

The chain joins TRBV12-3 or TRBV12-4 to TRBJ2-2; TRBD1 matches at 9 bases. The V segment lost 6 bases and the J segment 1 base; nucleotides outside the gene matches: 6. This CDR3 has 16 amino acids. The CDR3 DNA reads TGTGCCAGCAGACCCAGACAGGGGGGGAACACCGGGGAGCTGTTTTTT. Amino acid sequence: CASRPRQGGNTGELFF.

About this clonotype: No DNA is shown, since the ends of the CDR3 on it are uncertain; the CDR3 is the one TCRdb lists. CDR3 loop: CSVSKVADGTRYF. This chain uses TRBV29-1 with TRBJ2-5. A total of 13 residues make up the CDR3, ends included. The germline V gene has CDR1 SQVTM and CDR2 ANQGSEA.

This rearrangement joins TRBV6-6 to TRBJ2-1; D unclear. CDR3 size: 13 residues. V shed 5 bases and J shed 1 base, with 6 bases lying between them. Germline V gene sequence: CDR1 MNHNY, CDR2 SVGAGI (reference sequence). CDR3 residues: CASSQRSYNEQFF. CDR3 nucleotide sequence: TGTGCCAGCAGTCAGAGATCCTACAATGAGCAGTTCTTC.

V is TRBV6-1 and J is TRBJ1-1; D not certain. The CDR3 covers 14 residues. Germline CDR1 is MNHNS and CDR2 is SASEGT. The V gene lost 6 bases and the J gene lost 1 base, with 12 bases spanning the gap. The CDR3 is CASSPAHANTEAFF. The CDR3 bases are TGTGCCAGCAGCCCCGCGCATGCGAACACTGAAGCTTTCTTT.

V usage is TRBV18 and J usage is TRBJ2-3; TRBD2 aligns across 8 bases. After removal of 6 bases from V and 0 bases from J, the junction contained 8 bases not matched to a gene. Germline CDR1 and CDR2: KGHSH and LQKENI. There are 16 residues in the CDR3. The CDR3 bases are TGTGCCAGCTCTCGCATGAGCGGGGGTAGCACAGATACGCAGTATTTT. Translated, it gives CASSRMSGGSTDTQYF.

In its sample, this clonotype was seen a few times. V usage is TRBV13 and J usage is TRBJ2-1; the D gene is possibly TRBD2 (6 bases). The CDR3 covers 16 residues. Trimming left V 2 bases short and J 5 bases short, with 16 bases between. In germline, CDR1 is PRHDT, CDR2 FYEKMQ (reference sequence). DNA for the CDR3: TGTGCCAGCAGCTTACACCGAGCGGGCTACCACAATGAGCAGTTCTTC. Translated: CASSLHRAGYHNEQFF.

V usage is TRBV11-1 and J usage is TRBJ2-1; D is unresolved. This CDR3 is built from 15 residues. V gave up 2 bases and J gave up 3 bases, with 11 bases separating them. Germline V gene data show CDR1 as SGHAT and CDR2 as FQDESV (reference sequence). The CDR3 sequence: CASSLTNLDYNEQFF. The CDR3 coding sequence is TGTGCCAGCAGCTTAACAAACCTGGACTACAATGAGCAGTTCTTC.

The sample holds a few counts of this clonotype. V gene TRBV9 combines with J gene TRBJ2-5, with D unresolved. This CDR3 spans 14 amino acids. Per the germline V gene, CDR1 is SGDLS and CDR2 is YYNGEE. V shed 5 bases and J shed 5 bases, with 16 bases lying between them. CDR3 amino acids: CASSLELSAETQYF. The CDR3 DNA is TGTGCCAGCAGTTTAGAACTCTCCGCGGAGACCCAGTACTTC.

This clonotype has just one count. Germline and junction disagree at one end, which may indicate a read error. The chain couples TRBV4-2 to TRBJ2-3; tentatively, D is TRBD2 (6 bases). CDR1 and CDR2 from the germline V gene are LGHNA and YNFKEQ. This CDR3 is 14 amino acids long. The DNA for the CDR3 is TGTGCCAGCAGCCAACCTACGACGGGAGATAGGCAGTATTTT. Amino acid sequence: CASSQPTTGDRQYF.

This chain joins TRBV4-1 and TRBJ2-3; a weak D match, TRBD1 (6 bases). Germline V CDR1 and CDR2: MGHRA, YSYEKL. V lost 2 bases and J lost 3, with 12 bases in between. The CDR3 consists of 15 residues. DNA for the CDR3: TGCGCCAGCAGCCAAAACTGGGGGACAACAGATACGCAGTATTTT. Its translation is CASSQNWGTTDTQYF.

The J gene is TRBJ1-2, the V gene TRBV16; D gene unclear. The CDR3 length is 14 residues. Germline loops: CDR1 KGHSY, CDR2 FQNENV. V was shortened by 2 bases and J by 5 bases, with 12 bases between the two germline ends. The CDR3 coding sequence is TGTGCCAGCAGCCAAGTGAGGGAAGTGTATGGCTACACCTTC. Translation gives CASSQVREVYGYTF.